The 19 T cell receptor beta chains below come from one sample, sequenced in a study of T cell responses to AZD1222 COVID-19 vaccine. Here immunoSEQ multiplex PCR was the method, and the copy in TCRdb shows in-frame clones only, minus some. Among about 110,000 clones, 70% to 90% were seen once, and the ten largest hold around 3%. This material consisted of peripheral blood, taken on day 0 of AZD1222 vaccination. The receptors shown here come from an adult in good health.

The chain links TRBV29-1 to TRBJ2-2; 7 bases line up with TRBD2. This CDR3 contains 12 residues. Germline values: CDR1 SQVTM, CDR2 ANQGSEA. The CDR3 DNA is TGCACCGGACTAGAGGAAACCGGGGAGCTGTTTTTT. Protein: CTGLEETGELFF.

The chain combines TRBV9 with TRBJ2-5; D is uncertain. There are 14 residues in the CDR3. V lost 0 bases, J lost 2 bases, and 8 bases lay in between. Germline assignment: CDR1 SGDLS and CDR2 YYNGEE. The CDR3 DNA follows: TGTGCCAGCAGCGTAGGGGGTTTGCAAGAGACCCAGTACTTC. Translating it yields CASSVGGLQETQYF. The variable domain in full, completed from reference TRBV9 and TRBJ2-5, reads DSGVTQTPKHLITATGQRVTLRCSPRSGDLSVYWYQQSLDQGLQFLIQYYNGEERAKGNILERFSAQQFPDLHSELNLSSLELGDSALYFCASSVGGLQETQYFGPGTRLLVL.

This clone was seen a single time. This chain links TRBV10-1 with TRBJ2-7, with 10 bases that match TRBD2. This CDR3 has 17 residues. V was pared by 4 bases and J by 0 bases, with 9 bases of the junction left unmatched. Germline V gene lookup returns CDR1 WNHNN and CDR2 SYGVQD (reference sequence). The CDR3 DNA follows: TGCGCCAGCAGTGCCAGGCGGCCTAGCGGGAGCTCCTACGAGCAGTACTTC. Its translation: CASSARRPSGSSYEQYF.

This clone appeared once. The chain joins TRBV28 to TRBJ2-7, with D maybe TRBD1 (7 bases). The V end lost 5 bases, the J end lost 0 bases, and 11 bases lay between the germline ends. Germline V gene sequence: CDR1 MDHEN, CDR2 SYDVKM. The CDR3 is 14 residues long. DNA of the CDR3: TGTGCCAGCAGTCCGGGGGACAGCTCCTACGAGCAGTACTTC. Translated, it gives CASSPGDSSYEQYF.

V usage is TRBV4-3 and J usage is TRBJ2-2; D possibly corresponds to TRBD2 (6 bases). There are 16 residues in the CDR3. Germline assignment: CDR1 LGHNA and CDR2 YSLEER. Between the trimmed V and J ends, which lost 5 bases and 5 bases, there was a span of 18 bases. The CDR3: CASSSGLPQETGELFF. CDR3 bases: TGCGCCAGCAGCTCGGGACTTCCTCAAGAAACCGGGGAGCTGTTTTTT.

This chain joins TRBV28 and TRBJ1-4, with D unclear. The V end lost 5 bases, the J end lost 8 bases, and 12 bases lay between the germline ends. Germline V gene sequence: CDR1 MDHEN, CDR2 SYDVKM. The CDR3 is 13 amino acids. The CDR3, as DNA: TGTGCCAGCAGTCGGACCCGGGGAGAAAAACTGTTTTTT. The encoded protein is CASSRTRGEKLFF.

The V and J genes are TRBV4-2 and TRBJ2-7; TRBD2 matches at 10 bases. Unmatched junction bases numbered 11, after V lost 1 base and J lost 5 bases. CDR3 length: 17 residues. The V gene's germline CDR1 is LGHNA and CDR2 YNFKEQ. CDR3 sequence (DNA): TGTGCCAGCAGCCAAGGCGGGCTAGCGGGAGCCGTCGACGAGCAGTACTTC. Translation: CASSQGGLAGAVDEQYF.

This clone appeared once. The chain employs TRBV3-1 (or the pseudogene TRBV3-2) and TRBJ2-3; 8 nucleotides align to TRBD2. From germline, CDR1 is LGHDT and CDR2 YNNKEL (reference sequence). V shed 1 base, J shed 1 base, and the junction held 7 bases outside the gene matches. The CDR3 length is 17 residues. CDR3 in DNA: TGTGCCAGCAGCCAAGGGCCAAGCGGGAGCGGCACAGATACGCAGTATTTT. Translated: CASSQGPSGSGTDTQYF.

This clone was seen once. The chain has TRBV28 and TRBJ1-2, with 7 bases that match TRBD1. The length of the CDR3 is 14 residues. Trimming at V came to 5 bases and at J to 4 bases, leaving 7 bases not matched to a gene. Germline V gene sequence: CDR1 MDHEN, CDR2 SYDVKM. The CDR3 protein is CASSRQGLLYGYTF. CDR3 nucleotide sequence: TGTGCCAGCAGTCGACAGGGCTTACTCTATGGCTACACCTTC.

The CDR3 coding sequence is TGCGCCAGCAGCTTGGCCGCAGGCCTCGCGAACACCGGGGAGCTGTTTTTT. This gives the protein CASSLAAGLANTGELFF. V usage is TRBV5-1 and J usage is TRBJ2-2; D is uncertain. CDR1 is SGHRS and CDR2 is YFSETQ in the germline V gene. Trimming stripped 0 bases from V and 0 bases from J, with 12 bases between. The CDR3 consists of 17 residues.

For this clone: Other nucleotide sequences from this sample produce the same CDR3. The chain joins TRBV27 to TRBJ1-5; the D gene is possibly TRBD1 (6 bases). The germline CDR1 and CDR2 sequences are MNHEY and SMNVEV (reference sequence). The CDR3 spans 15 residues. The germline V and J ends were trimmed by 0 bases and 2 bases, with 8 bases remaining between them. DNA of the CDR3: TGTGCCAGCAGTTTATCAAGACAGGGCAATCAGCCCCAGCATTTT. Its translation: CASSLSRQGNQPQHF.

The V call is TRBV29-1, the J call TRBJ2-5; D may be TRBD1 (6 bases). V lost 7 bases and J 2 bases, leaving 11 bases between the germline ends. The CDR3 length is 12 residues. The germline CDR1 and CDR2 sequences are SQVTM and ANQGSEA. This chain's CDR3 is CSASQGQETQYF. DNA of the CDR3: TGCAGCGCATCACAGGGTCAAGAGACCCAGTACTTC.

This chain joins TRBV10-1 and TRBJ2-5, with TRBD2 matching over 9 bases. This CDR3 comprises 17 residues. Trimming removed 4 bases from V and 4 bases from J; junction bases left unmatched: 13. Germline CDR1 WNHNN, CDR2 SYGVQD (reference sequence). CDR3 region: CASSGGPGLASGETQYF. For the CDR3, the DNA is TGCGCCAGCAGTGGGGGACCGGGACTAGCTAGTGGAGAGACCCAGTACTTC.

The V and J genes are TRBV6-1 and TRBJ2-2; 7 bases match TRBD2. Trimming at V came to 2 bases and at J to 6 bases, leaving 3 bases not matched to a gene. Germline V CDR1 and CDR2: MNHNS, SASEGT. The CDR3 has 14 residues. In nucleotides, the CDR3 is TGTGCCAGCAGTGAACGGACTAGAGCCGGGGAGCTGTTTTTT. It is translated as CASSERTRAGELFF.

V and J are TRBV7-2 and TRBJ2-1, with TRBD2 matching over 9 bases. Germline loops: CDR1 SGHTA, CDR2 FQGNSA. The CDR3 sequence is 14 residues long. The trim removed 10 bases at V and 6 bases at J, leaving 10 bases unmatched. The CDR3 DNA follows: TGTGCCACCGGCTGGGCGGGAGGGGTCAATGAGCAGTTCTTC. It codes for CATGWAGGVNEQFF.

The rearrangement uses TRBV4-2 and TRBJ1-6; D is possibly TRBD1 (6 bases). V was cut by 2 bases and J by 7 bases, with 6 bases left in between. The CDR3 is 13 residues long. Germline lookup yields CDR1 LGHNA and CDR2 YNFKEQ. The CDR3 loop is CASSQTGNSPLHF. The CDR3 coding sequence is TGTGCCAGCAGCCAAACAGGGAATTCACCCCTCCACTTT.

V usage is TRBV28 and J usage is TRBJ1-2, with 10 bases identical to TRBD1. CDR1 and CDR2 from the germline V gene are MDHEN and SYDVKM. This CDR3 contains 13 residues. V shed 8 bases and J 8 bases; nucleotides not matched to a gene: 8. The CDR3 spells CASLGQGLFGYTF. CDR3 in DNA: TGTGCCAGCCTGGGACAGGGGCTCTTCGGCTACACCTTC.

This clone showed up just a few times. The chain couples TRBV10-2 to TRBJ2-1, with 15 bases lining up with TRBD2. J gave up 10 bases and V 6 bases, and 16 bases lay outside the gene matches. CDR3 length: 18 amino acids. The V gene's germline CDR1 is WSHSY and CDR2 SAAADI. The CDR3 sequence is CASSSERTSGRVLKEQFF. CDR3 coding DNA: TGCGCCAGCAGCTCGGAGCGGACTAGCGGGAGGGTCCTGAAGGAGCAGTTCTTC.

The table lists this clone with a few counts. The chain combines TRBV11-2 with TRBJ2-2; no definite D call. This CDR3 region has 13 residues. Trimming removed 1 base at V and 6 bases at J, with 6 bases between. The V gene's germline CDR1 is SGHAT and CDR2 FQNNGV. CDR3 coding DNA: TGTGCCAGCAGCTTAGTTCAGGCCGGGGAGCTGTTTTTT. The encoded protein is CASSLVQAGELFF.